The clone carrying this TCR beta chain was observed a few times. The assay was immunoSEQ multiplex PCR, and TCRdb's table has in-frame clones only and misses some. The top ten clones hold about 9% of a sample with 45,000 to 60,000 clones, under 85% of them seen once. This sample is drawn from a study of T cells in tumors after PD-1 blockade. This sequence originates from a human donor with advanced basal cell or squamous cell carcinoma (not recorded which). This material consisted of PBMCs, taken before anti-PD-1 therapy.

This CDR3 is CASRRDGGSNEKLFF. The CDR3 DNA reads as TGCGCCAGCAGACGGGACGGAGGGTCTAATGAAAAACTGTTTTTT. V gene TRBV5-1 combines with J gene TRBJ1-4; D is perhaps TRBD1 (5 bases). With 5 bases removed from V and 3 bases from J, the gap between germline ends came to 14 bases. CDR1 is SGHRS, CDR2 YFSETQ, per germline. There are 15 residues in the CDR3.